These 24 T cell receptor beta chains originate from one sample sequenced in a study of blood T cells in healthy people across ages. Alongside a J-beta primer mix, a sample-barcoded 5' primer served in a second PCR lasting roughly 7 to 11 cycles. TCRdb re-derived calls from the 5' RACE reads in MiXCR, one entry per CDR3 protein. The sample contains about 1.4 million distinct CDR3 sequences, 59% of which appear only once. Sequenced material: blood. These TCRs come from a man younger than 35 in good health.

This clonotype was observed a few times. The chain links TRBV12-3 or TRBV12-4 to TRBJ2-5; 15 bases match TRBD2. The CDR3 consists of 14 residues. V trimming: 4 bases; J trimming: 11 bases; junction bases outside the gene matches: 5. CDR3 sequence: CASSWTSGRDEQYF. The CDR3 nucleotides are TGTGCCAGCAGTTGGACTAGCGGGAGGGATGAGCAGTACTTC.

In its sample, this clonotype was seen once. The CDR3 nucleotides read TGTGCCAGCAGCTTAGCGGGGGAAAGGCTAAACATTCAGTACTTC. It is translated as CASSLAGERLNIQYF. The genes are TRBV7-9 and TRBJ2-4; D might be TRBD1 or TRBD2, each matching 5 bases. The V gene lost 0 bases and the J gene lost 6 bases, with 12 bases spanning the gap. CDR1 is SEHNR, CDR2 FQNEAQ, per germline (reference sequence). There are 15 residues in the CDR3.

This clonotype was picked up a small number of times. The CDR3 loop is CASSFLSGERVAFF. The CDR3 region has the DNA TGTGCCAGCAGCTTTTTGTCGGGCGAACGAGTAGCTTTCTTT. The chain carries TRBV7-8 and TRBJ1-1; D ambiguous. V shed 3 bases and J shed 10 bases, with 18 bases lying between them. This CDR3 is 14 amino acids long. Germline lookup yields CDR1 SGHVS and CDR2 FQNEAQ.

The genes are TRBV27 and TRBJ2-7, with D tentatively TRBD2 (5 bases). V gave up 8 bases and J gave up 2 bases, with 13 bases separating them. Germline CDR1 reads MNHEY; CDR2 reads SMNVEV (reference sequence). The CDR3 has 13 residues. CDR3: CASWETNTYEQYF. In DNA form, the CDR3 reads TGTGCCAGCTGGGAGACAAATACCTACGAGCAGTACTTC.

V gene TRBV20-1 combines with J gene TRBJ2-4; tentatively, D is TRBD1 or TRBD2 (5 bases each). CDR1 and CDR2 from the germline V gene are DFQATT and SNEGSKA (reference sequence). Trimming pared 3 bases from V and 8 bases from J, leaving 17 bases between. The CDR3 is made up of 14 amino acids. The CDR3: CSASDSGLGDIQYF. The DNA of the CDR3 is TGCAGTGCTAGCGATTCGGGGTTGGGGGACATTCAGTACTTC.

The V gene is TRBV7-6, the J gene TRBJ2-1; 15 nucleotides align to TRBD2. The CDR3 has 19 residues. Germline V CDR1 and CDR2: SGHVS, FNYEAQ. V lost 5 bases, J lost 4 bases, and 12 bases stayed unmatched. This CDR3 reads CASSQGTSGRTVPYNEQFF. In DNA form, the CDR3 reads TGTGCCAGCAGCCAGGGGACTAGCGGGAGGACTGTACCGTACAATGAGCAGTTCTTC.

This clonotype was found a few times. This chain links TRBV20-1 with TRBJ2-3, with D perhaps TRBD2 (6 bases). V was shortened by 3 bases and J by 1 base, with 17 bases between the two germline ends. The CDR3 has 16 residues. Germline assignment: CDR1 DFQATT and CDR2 SNEGSKA (reference sequence). In DNA form, the CDR3 reads TGCAGTGCTAGCCTGGGGGGAGGTGGGGGCACAGATACGCAGTATTTT. Its translation is CSASLGGGGGTDTQYF.

The CDR3 region is CASSPPGITDTQYF. DNA for the CDR3: TGTGCCAGCAGCCCTCCGGGGATCACAGATACGCAGTATTTT. The gene calls are TRBV12-3 or TRBV12-4 and TRBJ2-3, with D perhaps TRBD2 (5 bases). The CDR3 is 14 amino acids. V was trimmed by 6 bases and J by 2 bases, leaving 12 bases between them.

The CDR3 DNA reads TGTGCCAGCAGCCGAACCCAAACGGGGGATACGCAGTATTTT. Residues: CASSRTQTGDTQYF. J is TRBJ2-3 and V is TRBV4-2; D might be TRBD2 (5 bases). The V end was cut by 4 bases, the J end by 6 bases, with 14 bases between. The CDR3 sequence is 14 residues long. Germline loops: CDR1 LGHNA, CDR2 YNFKEQ.

V gene TRBV4-3 combines with J gene TRBJ1-1; D gene uncertain. V was pared by 1 base and J by 1 base, with 10 bases between. Germline lookup yields CDR1 LGHNA and CDR2 YSLEER. The CDR3 contains 15 residues. The CDR3 nucleotides read TGCGCCAGCAGCCAAGTCTTCCTTGCGAACACTGAAGCTTTCTTT. Translated, it gives CASSQVFLANTEAFF.

This clonotype came up a few times. V usage is TRBV10-3 and J usage is TRBJ1-6, with 7 bases that match TRBD1. Germline CDR1 and CDR2: ENHRY and SYGVKD. This CDR3 region has 12 residues. J lost 5 bases, V lost 11 bases, and 3 bases had no gene match. CDR3 sequence (DNA): TGTGCCGTCGGGACAGATAATTCACCCCTCCACTTT. This encodes CAVGTDNSPLHF.

The J gene is TRBJ2-3, the V gene TRBV20-1; 9 bases agree with TRBD1. Trimming took 3 bases from V and 3 from J; bases not matched to a gene: 7. This CDR3 is 15 amino acids long. The germline gives CDR1 DFQATT, CDR2 SNEGSKA (reference sequence). The CDR3 bases are TGCAGTGCTAGGTCGGACAGGGGCAGAACAGATACGCAGTATTTT. This codes for CSARSDRGRTDTQYF.

The rearrangement uses TRBV7-9 and TRBJ2-1, with 7 bases matching TRBD2. From germline, CDR1 is SEHNR and CDR2 FQNEAQ (reference sequence). The CDR3 runs 14 residues. Losses at the gene ends were 6 bases for V and 3 bases for J; bases not matched to a gene: 5. The CDR3 bases are TGTGCCAGCAGAATGGGGGGGTTCTACAATGAGCAGTTCTTC. Amino acids: CASRMGGFYNEQFF.

The chain uses TRBV20-1 and TRBJ2-1; no firm D call. The length of the CDR3 is 11 residues. V was pared by 1 base and J by 6 bases, with 4 bases between. CDR1 DFQATT and CDR2 SNEGSKA come from the germline V gene (reference sequence). CDR3 nucleotides: TGCAGTGCTAGAGCTTCCAATGAGCAGTTCTTC. It is translated as CSARASNEQFF.

The chain carries TRBV7-8 and TRBJ2-3, with a weak D call TRBD1 (6 bases). The CDR3 loop spans 16 amino acids. Trimming removed 5 bases from V and 1 base from J, with 16 bases in between. CDR1 is SGHVS and CDR2 is FQNEAQ in the germline V gene. Here the CDR3 DNA reads TGTGCCAGCAGCGGCTGGGCTGGGGGCGGCACAGATACGCAGTATTTT. This gives the protein CASSGWAGGGTDTQYF.

The chain has TRBV19 and TRBJ2-1; 9 bases are a match to TRBD2. The CDR3 extends over 12 amino acids. CDR1 and CDR2 (germline): LNHDA, SQIVND (reference sequence). Trimming cost V 6 bases and J 10 bases; bases outside gene matches: 4. The CDR3 DNA sequence: TGTGCCAGTAGGGCTAGCGGGACCGAGCAGTTCTTC. Translating gives CASRASGTEQFF. Looking up the rest from reference TRBV19 and TRBJ2-1 gives the full variable domain: DGGITQSPKYLFRKEGQNVTLSCEQNLNHDAMYWYRQDPGQGLRLIYYSQIVNDFQKGDIAEGYSVSREKKESFPLTVTSAQKNPTAFYLCASRASGTEQFFGPGTRLTVL.

CDR3 sequence: CSARTLTGYEQYF. The DNA for the CDR3 is TGCAGTGCTAGGACCCTCACGGGGTACGAGCAGTACTTC. The chain uses TRBV20-1 and TRBJ2-7, with D possibly TRBD2 on 5 matching bases. V was clipped by 3 bases and J by 4 bases, with 13 bases between them. This CDR3 is 13 amino acids long. Germline CDR1 DFQATT, CDR2 SNEGSKA (reference sequence).

V is TRBV10-3 and J is TRBJ2-7; 13 bases align to TRBD2. The V gene end was trimmed by 7 bases and the J gene end by 4 bases; junction bases not matched to a gene: 4. The CDR3 runs 14 residues. Germline loops: CDR1 ENHRY, CDR2 SYGVKD. CDR3 sequence: CAITSGLAGYEQYF. Here the CDR3 DNA reads TGTGCCATCACTTCGGGACTAGCGGGATACGAGCAGTACTTC.

This clonotype was seen a few times. J is TRBJ2-1 and V is TRBV29-1, with TRBD1 matching 7 bases. Germline V gene lookup returns CDR1 SQVTM and CDR2 ANQGSEA. The junction had 6 bases not matched to a gene; V was cut back by 4 bases and J by 15 bases. This CDR3 has 10 residues. For the CDR3, the DNA is TGCAGCGTTGCGGAGACAGGGCTGTTCTTC. Encoded protein: CSVAETGLFF.

V usage is TRBV2 and J usage is TRBJ2-3; D is perhaps TRBD2 (6 bases). The V and J ends lost 6 bases and 0 bases respectively, with 25 bases between them. The CDR3 totals 19 residues. The germline gives CDR1 SNHLY, CDR2 FYNNEI. The CDR3 sequence is CASSLKRDSTEASTDTQYF. The DNA of the CDR3 is TGTGCCAGCAGCCTAAAGAGGGACTCGACAGAGGCTAGCACAGATACGCAGTATTTT.

This chain links TRBV13 with TRBJ2-1; D is unclear. This CDR3 contains 15 residues. The V and J ends lost 4 bases and 5 bases respectively, with 15 bases between them. Germline CDR1 is PRHDT and CDR2 is FYEKMQ (reference sequence). The CDR3 DNA sequence: TGTGCCAGCAGCTCCTCCCCAATCTACGACAATGAGCAGTTCTTC. It translates to CASSSSPIYDNEQFF.

Written as DNA, the CDR3 is TGTGCCAGCAGTTACTCAGACAGTTTTCAGCCCCAGCATTTT. Its protein product is CASSYSDSFQPQHF. This sequence joins TRBV6-2 or TRBV6-3 and TRBJ1-5; D perhaps matches TRBD1 (5 bases). This CDR3 comprises 14 residues. V dropped 0 bases and J dropped 6 bases, with 9 bases sitting between them. Germline CDR1 MNHEY, CDR2 SVGEGT.

This sequence joins TRBV5-1 and TRBJ2-5, with TRBD1 identical over 8 bases. Germline-derived CDR1 and CDR2 are SGHRS and YFSETQ. J lost 4 bases, V lost 4 bases, and 15 bases had no gene match. CDR3 length equals 17 residues. The CDR3, as DNA: TGCGCCAGCAGCGATCCACTTCGGACAGGGCAGTTAGAGACCCAGTACTTC. Residues: CASSDPLRTGQLETQYF.

V is TRBV5-1 and J is TRBJ2-1; 11 bases align to TRBD2. V was clipped by 4 bases and J by 5 bases; unmatched bases: 5. CDR3 size: 15 residues. Germline V gene lookup returns CDR1 SGHRS and CDR2 YFSETQ. In DNA form, the CDR3 reads TGCGCCAGCAGCGGGGGACTAGCGGAGCACAATGAGCAGTTCTTC. Translation: CASSGGLAEHNEQFF.